This T cell receptor (beta chain) was obtained from a study of blood T cells in healthy people across ages (dated by TCRdb to between 2015 and 2016). Study-wide context: In model experiments, template switching captured about one uniquely barcoded TCR beta cDNA molecule for every two T cells. The study measured age-related changes in TCR beta repertoire diversity using deep sequencing normalized with unique cDNA molecular identifiers. Using the same blood draw, the study looked at two additional independent replicas of 1 million unique cDNA reads for two donors, one aged 18 to 30 and the other aged 80 or older. The donors were divided into four age groups: young (average around 16 years), middle-aged (approximately 42), aged (approximately 64) and long-lived (about 90).

General findings and caveats noted by the study authors: The long-lived group showed more naive CD4+ T cells, fewer expanded clones and increased TCR diversity than the aged group, suggesting age selection. There was a strong correlation between observed TCR beta diversity and the percentage of naive T cells measured by flow cytometry. Total diversity estimates from one million sequenced T cells were considered lower bounds and underestimates. Bulk unsorted PBMC profiling prevented conclusive comparison of naive and antigen-experienced compartments. As age increased, observed TCR beta diversity per million T cells dropped in a roughly linear way, and a significant reduction was already evident by age 40. Because donor CMV infection status was unknown, age-related changes in expanded clonotypes were potentially confounded.

Clipping removes 4 bases from V and 1 base from J, with 10 as the unmatched junction base count. As encoded in the germline V gene, CDR1 is SGHRS while CDR2 is YFSETQ. The CDR3 runs 16 residues from the cysteine to the phenylalanine. Of the read, only the CDR3 DNA is kept; its 48 bases are in frame from base 1. The approximately 39 donors, aged 6 to 90 years, were systemically healthy Caucasian individuals from Russia. Each donor gave 8 to 10 milliliters of peripheral blood, drawn into EDTA-treated Vacutainer tubes. Ficoll-Paque density-gradient centrifugation was used to isolate PBMCs, with at least 6.5 million per sample. Total RNA, at least 6 micrograms per sample, was extracted from PBMCs with Trizol reagent. Naive CD45RAhigh/CD27high T cell percentages were measured by flow cytometry on a PBMC aliquot from every donor. This clonotype was picked up a small number of times. The antigen it binds to is not known. No base qualities exist here, and no much larger clone lies one base off it.

Libraries were constructed by 5' RACE. For sequencing, an Illumina HiSeq 2500 was employed. A second PCR of about 7 to 12 cycles was run with a J-beta primer mix and a sample-barcoded 5' primer. A template-switch 5' adaptor carrying 12 random nucleotides introduced a unique molecular identifier onto each TCR beta cDNA molecule. Each sample yielded at least 2.5 million CDR3-containing paired-end reads. First-strand cDNA was synthesized from all RNA with the Mint cDNA synthesis kit, primed by a TRBC-specific oligonucleotide. Following uracil-DNA glycosylase treatment, all cDNA underwent a first 18-cycle PCR with the universal primers M1SS and BC2_uni_R. The study's own analysis went as follows. For normalization, 1 million high-quality reads, each with a distinct molecular identifier, were randomly selected from each sample. Instead of being binned into consensus sequences, reads that shared molecular identifiers were thrown out. MiTCR, with a Q25 quality threshold and the strictest error-elimination algorithm, was used for CDR3 identification, clonotype clustering and error correction. A nonparametric unseen species model with Euler transformation was used to estimate lower-bound total TCR beta diversity. TCRdb cleaned the public reads at Q25 with fastp, built clones with MiXCR and kept in-frame beta chains. Rows matching on CDR3 protein sequence are summarized as one entry with the most common DNA and genes. TCRdb assigned the V and J calls; the authors' analysis was not used. Present in this sample are approximately 960,000 distinct CDR3 sequences, almost 30% of which were seen just once. The ten largest make up 9.5% to 13% of the sample.

These same records also appear under a second study, on T cells of mothers and their children. Drawing on the second study: Nine systemically healthy Caucasian individuals served as donors, namely three mothers together with their six children. cDNA synthesis used all of the extracted RNA, with approximately 1.4 ug of RNA in each 15 ul reaction. Sample barcodes and 2-4 random nucleotides were added via the M1S primer in the second PCR. Over 10 million TCR beta CDR3 reads came from each mother, compared with some 3 million reads from each child. In both related and unrelated pairs, thymic selection shapes the output of TCR recombination in a similar way, with inherited differences having only a minor effect. Normalized repertoire overlap in related mother-child pairs was always slightly higher than in unrelated mother-child pairs, but the difference was never significant. No persistent microchimeric T cell clones were found, with a detection sensitivity of 80 to 100 clones per million clonotypes. Deep NGS was used in the study to compare the TCR beta repertoires of mothers and children and to look for features that separate related mother-child pairs from unrelated individuals. On average, the children were roughly 11 +/- 4 years old, while the mothers were approximately 41 +/- 4 years old. After adapter ligation was performed with NEBNext reagents, the libraries were sequenced on an Illumina HiSeq 2000 with 100+100 nt paired-end reads. To prevent cross-contamination, the mother and child libraries were prepared a month apart and were sequenced in separate runs. For each donor, between roughly 450,000 and 2,200,000 distinct TCR beta clonotypes were identified. Naive TCR beta clonotypes were estimated from low-frequency clonotypes matched to each donor's FACS-determined naive share, without sorting.

The rearranged segments are TRBV5-1 and TRBJ1-1; TRBD1 matches 7 bases in the middle. Sequenced sample: blood. The receptor comes from a woman between 35 and 50 years old in good health. The CDR3 protein is CASSPGQALTNTEAFF. The DNA sequence reads TGCGCCAGCAGCCCTGGACAGGCCCTAACGAACACTGAAGCTTTCTTT.